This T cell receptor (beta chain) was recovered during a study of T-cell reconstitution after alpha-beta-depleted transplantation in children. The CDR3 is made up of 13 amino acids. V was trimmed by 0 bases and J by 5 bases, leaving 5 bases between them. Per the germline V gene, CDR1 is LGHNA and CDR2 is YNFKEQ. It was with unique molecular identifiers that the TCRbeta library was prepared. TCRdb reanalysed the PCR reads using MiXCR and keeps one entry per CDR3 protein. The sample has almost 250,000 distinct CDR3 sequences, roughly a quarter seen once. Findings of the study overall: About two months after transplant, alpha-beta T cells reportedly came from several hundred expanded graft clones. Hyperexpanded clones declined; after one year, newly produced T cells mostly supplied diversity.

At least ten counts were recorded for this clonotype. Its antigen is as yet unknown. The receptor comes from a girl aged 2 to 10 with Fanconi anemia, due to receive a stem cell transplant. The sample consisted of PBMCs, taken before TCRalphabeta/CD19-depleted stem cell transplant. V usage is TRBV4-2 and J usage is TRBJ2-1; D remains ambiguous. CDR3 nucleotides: TGTGCCAGCAGCCAAGATAACGACAATGAGCAGTTCTTC. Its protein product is CASSQDNDNEQFF.